This section outlines one T cell receptor (beta chain) sequence together with its context. Its specificity is not known. It was with 60 Vbeta and 13 Jbeta primers that the PCR ran. The table came from immunoSEQ multiplex PCR; TCRdb's copy has only in-frame clones and leaves some out. The sample records 130,000 to 150,000 clones, approximately 78% being singletons. The data originate from a study of cytomegalovirus exposure and HLA in healthy donors. Points from the study as a whole: Within an earlier analysis, most TCR beta V segments proved productive either about 90% or about 30% of the time. The study had only CMV serostatus as immune exposure information. A later analysis found TCR association rates differed by HLA locus, highest for DRB1 and lowest for HLA-C.

The V gene lost 4 bases and the J gene lost 0 bases, with 10 bases spanning the gap. The CDR3 covers 15 residues. The germline V gene encodes CDR1 MNHEY and CDR2 SMNVEV (reference sequence). Donors in the study were healthy people who gave bone marrow. The clonotype originates from a middle-aged man in good health and CMV-seropositive. V is TRBV27 and J is TRBJ1-5; D call uncertain. The sample comprised PBMCs. The CDR3 protein is CASSSSTYSNQPQHF. For the CDR3, the DNA is TGTGCCAGCAGTTCGTCCACTTATAGCAATCAGCCCCAGCATTTT.